This T cell receptor beta chain comes out of a study of shared clonotypes between healthy human individuals. Broader study findings: Though the depth was large, rarefaction showed that sorted-subset sequencing was incomplete. Four donors had 4% to 5% of their naive CD4 clonotypes in common. Only blood was sampled, and tissue TCR repertoires likely differ from blood ones.

This CDR3 has 15 residues. V was pared by 5 bases and J by 3 bases, with 16 bases between. CDR1 SEHNR and CDR2 FQNEAQ come from the germline V gene (reference sequence). Genomic DNA belonging to each subset was distributed in equal measure over several immunoSEQ plates. Clones were sequenced by immunoSEQ multiplex PCR, and TCRdb holds only the in-frame ones, with some missing. Of around 1.9 million clones in the sample, 85% to 95% were seen once. Positive CCR7 selection of CD45RO-negative cells yielded the naive CD8 cells, and terminally differentiated effector memory CD45RA+ cells were excluded. As to this clone: Its antigen remains unidentified.

Input material: naive CD8+ T cells from PBMCs. This receptor was obtained from a man between 18 and 29 years old in good health. Some clones in this sample may be carry-over from other donors' samples. This chain joins TRBV7-9 and TRBJ2-5, with D perhaps given as TRBD1 or TRBD2 (5 bases each). The CDR3 DNA is TGTGCCAGCAGCGGCACGGGGCGGTGGGAAGAGACCCAGTACTTC. This sequence encodes CASSGTGRWEETQYF. Full variable domain (outside the CDR3, taken from reference TRBV7-9 and TRBJ2-5): DTGVSQNPRHKITKRGQNVTFRCDPISEHNRLYWYRQTLGQGPEFLTYFQNEAQLEKSRLLSDRFSAERPKGSFSTLEIQRTEQGDSAMYLCASSGTGRWEETQYFGPGTRLLVL.